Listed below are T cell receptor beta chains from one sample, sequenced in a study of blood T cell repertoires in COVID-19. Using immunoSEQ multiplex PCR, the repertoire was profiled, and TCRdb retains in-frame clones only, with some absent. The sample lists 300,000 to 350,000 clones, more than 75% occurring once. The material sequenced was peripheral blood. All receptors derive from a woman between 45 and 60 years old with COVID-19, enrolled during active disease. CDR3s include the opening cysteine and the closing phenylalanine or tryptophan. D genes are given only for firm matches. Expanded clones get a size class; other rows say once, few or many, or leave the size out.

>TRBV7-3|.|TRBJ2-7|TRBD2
TGTGCCAGCAGCTTATTTGGGGAACTAGCGGGAGGGCCCATCTACGAGCAGTACTTC
CASSLFGELAGGPIYEQYF
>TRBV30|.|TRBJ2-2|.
TGTGCCTGGAGTGTACGAAGGGGTGAAGGAGAAAACACCGGGGAGCTGTTTTTT
CAWSVRRGEGENTGELFF
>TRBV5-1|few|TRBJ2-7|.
TGCGCCAGCAGCTTTAGCGGAGACGAAACCTACGAGCAGTACTTC
CASSFSGDETYEQYF
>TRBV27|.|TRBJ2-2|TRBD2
TGTGCCAGCAGCCGCCGGATAAAAGGGACTAGCTCCCCCACCGGGGAGCTGTTTTTT
CASSRRIKGTSSPTGELFF
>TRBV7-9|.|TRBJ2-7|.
TGTGCCAGCAGCTTTACTGATACAGGGGGGGTTTATTACGAGCAGTACTTC
CASSFTDTGGVYYEQYF
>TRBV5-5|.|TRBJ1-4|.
TGTGCCAGCAGCCCGACAGGCACCGCAACTAATGAAAAACTGTTTTTT
CASSPTGTATNEKLFF
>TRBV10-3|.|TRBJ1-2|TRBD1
TGTGCCATCAGTTTGGGACAGGGGGCGGACTATGGCTACACCTTC
CAISLGQGADYGYTF
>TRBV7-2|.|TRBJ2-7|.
TGTGCCAGCAGCTTAGGGCCGGCGGGTACCTACGAGCAGTACTTC
CASSLGPAGTYEQYF
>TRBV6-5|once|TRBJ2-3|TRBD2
TGTGCCAGCAGCCCCGCGGGGGGGAGGCAAAATACGCAGTATTTT
CASSPAGGRQNTQYF
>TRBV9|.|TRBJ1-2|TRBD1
TGTGCCAGCAGCGGACAGGGAGATAACTATGGCTACACCTTC
CASSGQGDNYGYTF
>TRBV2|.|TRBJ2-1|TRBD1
TGTGCCAGCGAGACAGGGGGGTACAATGAGCAGTTCTTC
CASETGGYNEQFF
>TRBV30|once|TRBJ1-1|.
TGTGCCTGGAGTGGGCGGCGTGGGGCTTTCTTT
CAWSGRRGAFF
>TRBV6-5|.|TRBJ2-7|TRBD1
TGTGCCAGCAGTCGACCCGGACAGGGATCCTACGAGCAGTACTTC
CASSRPGQGSYEQYF
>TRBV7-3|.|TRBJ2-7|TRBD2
TGTGCCAGCAGCTTTACGGGAGGTCCCGCCTACGAGCAGTACTTC
CASSFTGGPAYEQYF
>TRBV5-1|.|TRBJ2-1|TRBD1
TGCGCCAGCAGCTTAATTTTCGGGACAGGGATGGACAATGAGCAGTTCTTC
CASSLIFGTGMDNEQFF
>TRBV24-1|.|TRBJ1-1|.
TGTGCCACCAGTGGTCGGGGGTTGCACACTGAAGCTTTCTTT
CATSGRGLHTEAFF
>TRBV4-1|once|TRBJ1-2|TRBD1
TGCGCCAGCAGCCAAAGCCCCCAGGGGGGCGGCTATGGCTACACCTTC
CASSQSPQGGGYGYTF
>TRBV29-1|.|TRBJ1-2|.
TGCAGCGGGTTCAGGGCTGTGGACGGCTACACCTTC
CSGFRAVDGYTF
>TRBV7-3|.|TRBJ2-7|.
TGTGCCAGCAGTTTCGGTCACGAGAACTACGAGCAGTACTTC
CASSFGHENYEQYF
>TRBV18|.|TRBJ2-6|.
TGTGCCAGCTCACCACGTACGGGGTCTGGGGCCAACGTCCTGACTTTC
CASSPRTGSGANVLTF
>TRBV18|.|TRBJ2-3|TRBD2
TGTGCCAGCTTAACACTCTCGGGAGGGTCCACAGATACGCAGTATTTT
CASLTLSGGSTDTQYF
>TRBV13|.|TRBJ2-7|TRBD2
TGTGCCAGCAGCTTTAGCGGGAGGGCCTTAATCGAGCAGTACTTC
CASSFSGRALIEQYF
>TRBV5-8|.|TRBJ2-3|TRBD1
TGTGCCAGCAGCTTGGGAGACAGGGTAGTGGCAGATACGCAGTATTTT
CASSLGDRVVADTQYF
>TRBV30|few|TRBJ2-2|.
TGTGCCTGGAGTTACGGTCCCGGGGAGCTGTTTTTT
CAWSYGPGELFF
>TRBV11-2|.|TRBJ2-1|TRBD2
TGTGCCAGCAGCATTGGACTAGCCAATGAGCAGTTCTTC
CASSIGLANEQFF
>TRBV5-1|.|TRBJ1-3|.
TGCGCCAGCAGCTTGGAGGGGCTGAAAGGAAACACCATATATTTT
CASSLEGLKGNTIYF
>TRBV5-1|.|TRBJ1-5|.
TGCGCCAGCAAACAAGGGGGATCAATCGATCAGCCCCAGCATTTT
CASKQGGSIDQPQHF
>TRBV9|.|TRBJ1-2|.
TGTGCCAGCAACCGAGACAGTTCTACTAACTATGGCTACACCTTC
CASNRDSSTNYGYTF
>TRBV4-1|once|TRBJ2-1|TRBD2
TGCGCCAGCAGCCAAGACCAGCGGGATCCCCGGTGGCTTGCATCGAATGAGCAGTTCTTC
CASSQDQRDPRWLASNEQFF
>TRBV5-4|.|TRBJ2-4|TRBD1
TGTGCCAGCAGCCCGAGGACAGGGTCCTTAGCCAAAAACATTCAGTACTTC
CASSPRTGSLAKNIQYF
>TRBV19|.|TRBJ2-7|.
TGTGCCAGTAGTCAACGGCAGGGTGACGAGCAGTACTTC
CASSQRQGDEQYF
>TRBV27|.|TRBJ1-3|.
TGTGCCAGCAGTTTTGGAGGAGCTGGAAACACCATATATTTT
CASSFGGAGNTIYF
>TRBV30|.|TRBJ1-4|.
TGTGCCTGGGGCCGACAGGTAGAGGAAAAACTGTTTTTT
CAWGRQVEEKLFF
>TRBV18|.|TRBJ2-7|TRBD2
TGTGCCAGCTCCCACGGACTAGCGGACTCCTACGAGCAGTACTTC
CASSHGLADSYEQYF
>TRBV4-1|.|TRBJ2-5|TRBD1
TGCGCCAGCAGCCAAGAGAGACAGGGTTGGGGTCTGGAACAAGAGACCCAGTACTTC
CASSQERQGWGLEQETQYF
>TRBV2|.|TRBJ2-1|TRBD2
TGTGCCAGCAGGCCTTGGACTAGCGGGATCAATGAGCAGTTCTTC
CASRPWTSGINEQFF
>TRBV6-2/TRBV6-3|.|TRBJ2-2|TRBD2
TGTGCCAGCAGTTACGGGAGGGTTATCGGGGAGCTGTTTTTT
CASSYGRVIGELFF
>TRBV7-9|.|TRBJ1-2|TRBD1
TGTGCCAGCACCATGGGACAGGGCAACTATGGCTACACCTTC
CASTMGQGNYGYTF
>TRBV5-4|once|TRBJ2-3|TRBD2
TGTGCCAGCAGCTTGCGGGCTAGCGGGAGTTCAGATACGCAGTATTTT
CASSLRASGSSDTQYF
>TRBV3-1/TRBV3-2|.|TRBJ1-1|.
TGTGCCAGCAGCCAAACTTTAGTCCCTGAAGCTTTCTTT
CASSQTLVPEAFF
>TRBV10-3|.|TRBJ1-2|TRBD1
TGTGCCTCCAGGGGGACAGGGTGGGTCTATGGCTACACCTTC
CASRGTGWVYGYTF
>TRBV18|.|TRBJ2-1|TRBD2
TGTGCCAGCTCAAGAGTGACTAGCGAACTCAATGAGCAGTTCTTC
CASSRVTSELNEQFF
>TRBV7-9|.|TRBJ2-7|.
TGTGCCAGCAGCTTAGCCCATAGGGGGGGCGAGCAGTACTTC
CASSLAHRGGEQYF
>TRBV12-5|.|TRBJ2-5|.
TGTGCTAGTGGTTTGAGGGCGGGACGAGGGACCCAGTACTTC
CASGLRAGRGTQYF
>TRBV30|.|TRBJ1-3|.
TGTGCCTGGAGTCACGGGATCTCTGGAAACACCATATATTTT
CAWSHGISGNTIYF
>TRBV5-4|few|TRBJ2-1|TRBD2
TGTGCCAGCAGCACCCCGGGACTAGCGGGAGATGAGCAGTTCTTC
CASSTPGLAGDEQFF
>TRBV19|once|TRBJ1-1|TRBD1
TGTGCCAGTAGTAACCGGGACAGGGGGAAGGTGGCTTTCTTT
CASSNRDRGKVAFF
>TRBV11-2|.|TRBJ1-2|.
TGTGCCAGCAGCCGGGGACTGTTCTATGGCTACACCTTC
CASSRGLFYGYTF
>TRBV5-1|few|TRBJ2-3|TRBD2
TGCGCCAGCAGCTTGGTTCTAGCGGGAGCAGATACGCAGTATTTT
CASSLVLAGADTQYF
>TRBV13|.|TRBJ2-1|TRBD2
TGTGCCAGCAGCCGACTAGCTCGGGGTTTCGTCGGCAATGAGCAGTTCTTC
CASSRLARGFVGNEQFF